The 20 T cell receptor beta chains reported below all come from one sample, sequenced in a study of T cells in Graves' hyperthyroidism and ophthalmopathy. From RNA transcripts, TCR beta CDR3 regions were amplified. Researchers ran a first-round RT-PCR on the TCR CDR3 using the HTBI primer set. TCRdb reprocessed the multiplex PCR reads via MiXCR and lists one record per CDR3 protein. The table records around 540,000 distinct CDR3 sequences, about 45% of them present only once. The specimen was peripheral blood or thyroid tissue (not recorded which). These receptor sequences come from a woman in her late teens or twenties with Graves' hyperthyroidism.

This clonotype came up many times. The CDR3 loop is CATSRDRTIEAFF. In DNA form, the CDR3 reads TGTGCCACCAGCAGAGACCGGACAATTGAAGCTTTCTTT. The chain is built from TRBV15 and TRBJ1-1; maybe TRBD1 (5 bases). The germline V and J ends were trimmed by 0 bases and 7 bases, with 9 bases remaining between them. The CDR3 has 13 amino acids. CDR1 LNHNV and CDR2 YYDKDF come from the germline V gene (reference sequence).

The table lists this clonotype with a few counts. V usage is TRBV7-9 and J usage is TRBJ2-7; TRBD1 aligns across 7 bases. The CDR3 covers 16 residues. Germline assignment: CDR1 SEHNR and CDR2 FQNEAQ (reference sequence). Trimming removed 4 bases from V and 3 bases from J; junction bases left unmatched: 12. CDR3 amino acids: CASSSGAGTAHYEQYF. As DNA, the CDR3 is TGTGCCAGCAGCTCCGGGGCAGGGACAGCTCACTACGAGCAGTACTTC.

The chain is built from TRBV15 and TRBJ1-1, with D tentatively TRBD1 (6 bases). CDR1 and CDR2 (germline): LNHNV, YYDKDF (reference sequence). The CDR3 is made up of 17 amino acids. V was pared by 0 bases and J by 4 bases, with 18 bases between. CDR3 region: CATSRDRTVRGSTEAFF. CDR3 DNA: TGTGCCACCAGCAGAGACCGGACAGTTAGAGGTAGCACTGAAGCTTTCTTT.

This clonotype was seen more than once but under ten times. The V call is TRBV4-2, the J call TRBJ1-2; D not resolved. Per germline, CDR1 LGHNA and CDR2 YNFKEQ. V gave up 0 bases and J gave up 6 bases, with 5 bases separating them. The CDR3 consists of 12 residues. For the CDR3, the DNA is TGTGCCAGCAGCCAAGACTGGGATGGCTACACCTTC. Protein: CASSQDWDGYTF.

Comment on this clonotype: It is likely a read error, because the conserved phenylalanine at the end of the CDR3 is missing. It is unclear where the CDR3 begins or ends on the DNA, so no DNA is shown, and the CDR3 is as TCRdb lists it. The V call is TRBV29-1, the J call TRBJ2-1; the table assigns TRBD1, which was not confirmed against the DNA. Counting both end residues, the CDR3 totals 12 amino acids. Per the germline V gene, CDR1 is SQVTM and CDR2 is ANQGSEA. The CDR3 protein is CSVRAGGNEQTL.

The chain links TRBV6-1 to TRBJ1-6; 9 positions agree with TRBD1. This CDR3 is 15 amino acids long. CDR1 and CDR2 (germline): MNHNS, SASEGT. V trimming: 9 bases; J trimming: 11 bases; junction bases outside the gene matches: 14. The CDR3: CASVGAEDRGTPLHF. CDR3 sequence (DNA): TGTGCCAGTGTGGGAGCAGAGGACAGGGGTACACCCCTCCACTTT.

The V and J genes are TRBV6-6 and TRBJ2-5; 8 positions agree with TRBD2. Germline V gene lookup returns CDR1 MNHNY and CDR2 SVGAGI (reference sequence). The CDR3 has 15 residues. Germline trimming cut 0 bases from V and 5 bases from J; bases unmatched to any gene: 5. For the CDR3, the DNA is TGTGCCAGCAGTTACTCGGCTAGCGGGTTTGAGACCCAGTACTTC. Its translation: CASSYSASGFETQYF.

V is TRBV7-8 and J is TRBJ1-1; D remains ambiguous. In germline, CDR1 is SGHVS, CDR2 FQNEAQ. This CDR3 contains 15 residues. Trimming took 3 bases from V and 0 from J, leaving 11 bases between them. CDR3 DNA: TGTGCCAGCAGCTTTAATGCAGGTTTGAACACTGAAGCTTTCTTT. It specifies CASSFNAGLNTEAFF.

V usage is TRBV6-2 or TRBV6-3 and J usage is TRBJ1-5, with a possible D match to TRBD1 (5 bases). Germline CDR1 and CDR2: MNHEY and SVGEGT. The V and J ends lost 4 bases and 14 bases respectively, with 15 bases between them. The CDR3 has 12 residues. The CDR3 protein is CASSFGGPYEHF. CDR3 nucleotides: TGTGCCAGCAGTTTCGGGGGACCCTACGAGCATTTT.

A few counts support this clonotype. The chain recombines TRBV20-1 with TRBJ1-5, with 10 bases matching TRBD1. Germline loops: CDR1 DFQATT, CDR2 SNEGSKA (reference sequence). The ends lost 1 base at V and 6 bases at J; junction bases unmatched: 6. This CDR3 has 15 amino acids. CDR3 loop: CSARVDRGRGQPQHF. CDR3 nucleotides: TGCAGTGCTAGAGTGGACAGGGGGAGGGGTCAGCCCCAGCATTTT.

This clonotype was counted between two and nine times. The gene calls are TRBV29-1 and TRBJ1-1; D gene uncertain. The ends were cut back, 0 bases at V and 5 bases at J, with 7 bases in the middle. This CDR3 is built from 12 residues. Per the germline V gene, CDR1 is SQVTM and CDR2 is ANQGSEA. The CDR3 sequence: CSVEEGGTEAFF. The DNA for the CDR3 is TGCAGCGTTGAAGAGGGTGGGACTGAAGCTTTCTTT.

This clonotype was found a few times. The chain couples TRBV7-8 to TRBJ1-4; D is unclear. CDR3 length: 14 amino acids. The V gene's germline CDR1 is SGHVS and CDR2 FQNEAQ. Trimming took off 3 bases at V and 5 bases at J, with 10 bases between the two ends. CDR3 in DNA: TGTGCCAGCAGCTTCGGGTATGAGAATGAAAAACTGTTTTTT. The encoded protein is CASSFGYENEKLFF. The full variable domain, rest sourced from reference TRBV7-8 and TRBJ1-4, is GAGVSQSPRYKVAKRGQDVALRCDPISGHVSLFWYQQALGQGPEFLTYFQNEAQLDKSGLPSDRFFAERPEGSVSTLKIQRTQQEDSAVYLCASSFGYENEKLFFGSGTQLSVL.

This clonotype was seen only a few times. The chain uses TRBV24-1 and TRBJ1-1; the D is unclear. CDR1 and CDR2 (germline): KGHDR, SFDVKD. V was trimmed by 9 bases and J by 3 bases, leaving 19 bases between them. The length of the CDR3 is 15 residues. The CDR3 loop reads CATLARESHHTEAFF. As DNA, the CDR3 is TGTGCCACCCTTGCCCGGGAAAGTCACCACACTGAAGCTTTCTTT.

J is TRBJ2-7 and V is TRBV5-4; D not certain. V was cut by 0 bases and J by 0 bases, with 10 bases left in between. Germline CDR1 reads SGHNT; CDR2 reads YYREEE (reference sequence). The CDR3 extends over 15 amino acids. DNA of the CDR3: TGTGCCAGCAGCTTGGACAGACCTATCTCCTACGAGCAGTACTTC. This codes for CASSLDRPISYEQYF.

This clonotype appeared a few times. The chain employs TRBV7-2 and TRBJ1-5, with D hard to call. V was clipped by 6 bases and J by 2 bases, with 14 bases between them. The CDR3 consists of 15 residues. Germline V gives CDR1 SGHTA, CDR2 FQGNSA. CDR3 loop: CASSLRSQRNQPQHF. In DNA, the CDR3 is TGTGCCAGCAGTTTAAGGAGCCAGCGCAATCAGCCCCAGCATTTT.

For this clonotype: Sequence at one end of the junction differs from germline and may be a read error. CDR3 region: CASSATGTSNTGAFF. The CDR3 coding sequence is TGTGCCAGCAGCGCAACCGGGACATCGAACACTGGAGCTTTCTTT. J is TRBJ1-1 and V is TRBV9, with a possible D match to TRBD1 (6 bases). CDR1 and CDR2 (germline): SGDLS, YYNGEE. The CDR3 spans 15 residues. Full variable domain (outside the CDR3, taken from reference TRBV9 and TRBJ1-1): DSGVTQTPKHLITATGQRVTLRCSPRSGDLSVYWYQQSLDQGLQFLIQYYNGEERAKGNILERFSAQQFPDLHSELNLSSLELGDSALYFCASSATGTSNTGAFFGQGTRLTVV.

This clonotype was recorded at least ten times. The CDR3 DNA sequence: TGTGCCAGCAGCTTAGCGAGGCAGGAGACCTACGAGCAGTACTTC. It codes for CASSLARQETYEQYF. The chain recombines TRBV7-2 with TRBJ2-7; D is unclear. The CDR3 loop spans 15 amino acids. V was clipped by 0 bases and J by 2 bases, with 11 bases between them. Germline CDR1 SGHTA, CDR2 FQGNSA.

V gene TRBV3-1 combines with J gene TRBJ2-5; no definite D call. Trimming stripped 6 bases from V and 6 bases from J, with 8 bases between. The CDR3 loop spans 11 amino acids. The germline V gene encodes CDR1 LGHDT and CDR2 YNNKEL (reference sequence). Written as DNA, the CDR3 is TGTGCCAGCAGTTCCTACAAGACCCAGTACTTC. Protein: CASSSYKTQYF.

The CDR3 protein is CATSSRAGNYGYTF. For the CDR3, the DNA is TGTGCCACCAGCTCTAGGGCAGGGAACTATGGCTACACCTTC. The genes are TRBV15 and TRBJ1-2; D might be TRBD1 (5 bases). The CDR3 loop spans 14 amino acids. Germline assignment: CDR1 LNHNV and CDR2 YYDKDF (reference sequence). Trimming removed 5 bases from V and 2 bases from J, with 12 bases in between. Drawing the rest from reference TRBV15 and TRBJ1-2, the complete variable domain is DAMVIQNPRYQVTQFGKPVTLSCSQTLNHNVMYWYQQKSSQAPKLLFHYYDKDFNNEADTPDNFQSRRPNTSFCFLDIRSPGLGDTAMYLCATSSRAGNYGYTFGSGTRLTVV.

In its sample, this clonotype was seen a few times. Here the CDR3 omits its conserved ending phenylalanine or tryptophan, so a read error is the likely source. The DNA is omitted, as the CDR3 cannot be located on it reliably, and the CDR3 follows TCRdb's listing. The chain is built from TRBV7-9 and TRBJ2-7; the D segment call TRBD1 is taken from the table without a DNA check. The CDR3 is 11 amino acids long, termini counted. Germline V gene lookup returns CDR1 SEHNR and CDR2 FQNEAQ (reference sequence). This chain's CDR3 is CASSLLGGLVL.